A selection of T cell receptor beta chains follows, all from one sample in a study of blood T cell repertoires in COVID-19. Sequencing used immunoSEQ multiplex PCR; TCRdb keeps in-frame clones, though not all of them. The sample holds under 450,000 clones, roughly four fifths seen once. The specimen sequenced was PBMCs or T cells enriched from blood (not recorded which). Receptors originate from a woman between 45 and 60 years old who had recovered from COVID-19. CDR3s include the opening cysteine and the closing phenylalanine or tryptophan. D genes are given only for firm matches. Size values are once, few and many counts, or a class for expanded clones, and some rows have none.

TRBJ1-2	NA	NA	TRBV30	CAWSHVRDGYTF	TGTGCCTGGAGTCACGTAAGAGATGGCTACACCTTC
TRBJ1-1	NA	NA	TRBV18	CASSPGQNTEAFF	TGTGCCAGCTCTCCCGGACAGAACACTGAAGCTTTCTTT
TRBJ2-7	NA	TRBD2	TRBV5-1	CASSQRGESSYEQYF	TGCGCCAGCAGCCAACGGGGGGAAAGCTCCTACGAGCAGTACTTC
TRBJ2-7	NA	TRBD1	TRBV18	CASSTTRDRTSYEQYF	TGTGCCAGCTCAACAACTCGGGACAGGACATCCTACGAGCAGTACTTC
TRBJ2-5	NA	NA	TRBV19	CASSITTSYRELGETQYF	TGTGCCAGTAGTATTACGACCTCATACAGGGAGTTAGGAGAGACCCAGTACTTC
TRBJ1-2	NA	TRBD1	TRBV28	CASSIGVTGGYGYTF	TGTGCCAGCAGTATAGGGGTAACAGGGGGCTATGGCTACACCTTC
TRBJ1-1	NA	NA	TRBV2	CASTEDPSMNTEAFF	TGTGCCAGCACCGAGGATCCAAGCATGAACACTGAAGCTTTCTTT
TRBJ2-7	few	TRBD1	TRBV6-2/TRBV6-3	CASSHGTTGDEQYF	TGTGCCAGCAGCCACGGAACAACAGGGGACGAGCAGTACTTC
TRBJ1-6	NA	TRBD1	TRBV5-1	CASSLDRGNSPLHF	TGCGCCAGCAGCTTGGACAGGGGGAATTCACCCCTCCACTTT
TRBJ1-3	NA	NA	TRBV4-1	CASSHEGTSSSGNTIYF	TGCGCCAGCAGCCACGAAGGGACATCGAGCTCTGGAAACACCATATATTTT
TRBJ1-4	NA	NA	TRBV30	CAWSPNEKLFF	TGTGCCTGGAGTCCGAATGAAAAACTGTTTTTT
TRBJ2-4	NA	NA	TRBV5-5	CASSLVPQAQYF	TGTGCCAGCAGCTTGGTTCCCCAGGCTCAGTACTTC
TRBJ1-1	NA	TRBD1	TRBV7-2	CASSAPGGSPEAFF	TGTGCCAGCAGCGCCCCAGGGGGCTCGCCTGAAGCTTTCTTT
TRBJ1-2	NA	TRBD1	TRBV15	CATSGGQGRVGYTF	TGTGCCACCAGCGGGGGACAGGGGCGGGTTGGCTACACCTTC
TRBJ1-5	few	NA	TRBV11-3	CASSSGDIYQPQHF	TGTGCCAGCAGCTCCGGGGACATCTATCAGCCCCAGCATTTT
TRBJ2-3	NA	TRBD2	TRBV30	CAWSREGLAGGVTDTQYF	TGTGCCTGGAGCCGGGAGGGACTAGCGGGGGGAGTCACAGATACGCAGTATTTT
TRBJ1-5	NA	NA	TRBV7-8	CASSLAGFGGERHF	TGTGCCAGCAGCTTAGCGGGGTTTGGGGGCGAGCGGCATTTT
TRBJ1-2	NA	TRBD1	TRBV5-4	CASSPTGGRGSNYGYTF	TGTGCCAGCAGCCCGACAGGGGGAAGAGGAAGTAACTATGGCTACACCTTC
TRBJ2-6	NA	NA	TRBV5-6	CASSFRGAGANVLTF	TGTGCCAGCAGCTTTCGAGGTGCTGGGGCCAACGTCCTGACTTTC
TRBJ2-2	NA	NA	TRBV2	CASMRGGTANTGELFF	TGTGCCAGCATGAGGGGCGGGACAGCGAACACCGGGGAGCTGTTTTTT
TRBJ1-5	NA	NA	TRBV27	CASRPIGGNQPQHF	TGTGCCAGCAGACCCATCGGGGGAAATCAGCCCCAGCATTTT
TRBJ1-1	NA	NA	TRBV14	CASSPGSLASAFF	TGTGCCAGCAGCCCCGGGTCCTTGGCTTCAGCTTTCTTT
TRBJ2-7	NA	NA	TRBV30	CAWSGSGREQYF	TGTGCCTGGAGTGGGAGTGGTCGCGAGCAGTACTTC
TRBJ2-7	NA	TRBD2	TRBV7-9	CASSSETSGVMGYEQYF	TGTGCCAGCAGCTCGGAGACTAGCGGGGTCATGGGGTACGAGCAGTACTTC
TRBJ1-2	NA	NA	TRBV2	CASKGAANYGYTF	TGTGCCAGCAAAGGGGCGGCTAACTATGGCTACACCTTC
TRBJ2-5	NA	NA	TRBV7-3	CASSLSGLQETQYF	TGTGCCAGCAGCTTATCAGGGCTCCAAGAGACCCAGTACTTC
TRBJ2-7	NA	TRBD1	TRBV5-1	CASSFSGQGASEQYF	TGCGCCAGCAGCTTCTCGGGACAGGGGGCTTCCGAGCAGTACTTC
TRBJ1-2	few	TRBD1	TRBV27	CASSLTGGLGYTF	TGTGCCAGCAGCCTCACAGGGGGCCTTGGCTACACCTTC
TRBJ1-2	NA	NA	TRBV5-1	CASSLKGPATGNYGYTF	TGCGCCAGCAGCTTAAAAGGGCCGGCCACGGGGAACTATGGCTACACCTTC
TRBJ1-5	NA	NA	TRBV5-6	CASSLRGQPQHF	TGTGCCAGCAGCTTGAGAGGTCAGCCCCAGCATTTT
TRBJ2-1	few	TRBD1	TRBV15	CATSSTGQGHNEQFF	TGTGCCACCAGCTCCACGGGACAGGGACACAATGAGCAGTTCTTC
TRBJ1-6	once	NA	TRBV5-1	CASSLEGNNSPLHF	TGCGCCAGCAGCTTGGAGGGGAATAATTCACCCCTCCACTTT
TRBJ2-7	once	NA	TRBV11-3	CASSSLAAYNEQYF	TGTGCCAGCAGCTCCCTAGCAGCATATAACGAGCAGTACTTC
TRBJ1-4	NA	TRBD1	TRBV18	CASSPLGTGYEKLFF	TGTGCCAGCTCACCTCTTGGGACAGGGTATGAAAAACTGTTTTTT
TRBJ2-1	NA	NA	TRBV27	CASRLGGTRAPYNEQFF	TGTGCCAGCAGACTTGGAGGGACGAGAGCACCGTACAATGAGCAGTTCTTC
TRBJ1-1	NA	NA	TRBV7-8	CASSLTEKNTEAFF	TGTGCCAGCAGCTTGACAGAAAAGAACACTGAAGCTTTCTTT
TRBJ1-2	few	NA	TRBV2	CASRGFRGGYGYTF	TGTGCCAGCAGGGGATTTAGGGGGGGCTATGGCTACACCTTC
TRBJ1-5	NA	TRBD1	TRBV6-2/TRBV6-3	CASSYTGGNQPQHF	TGTGCCAGCAGTTACACAGGGGGCAATCAGCCCCAGCATTTT
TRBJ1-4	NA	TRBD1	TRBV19	CASRPGQGSEKLFF	TGTGCCAGTAGACCGGGACAGGGGAGTGAAAAACTGTTTTTT
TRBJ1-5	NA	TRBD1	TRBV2	CASSRDREYQPQHF	TGTGCCAGCAGTCGGGACAGGGAATATCAGCCCCAGCATTTT
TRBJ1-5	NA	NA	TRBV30	CAWRRGAPFSNQPQHF	TGTGCCTGGAGACGGGGGGCCCCTTTTAGCAATCAGCCCCAGCATTTT
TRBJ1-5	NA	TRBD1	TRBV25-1	CASSGRDSSNQPQHF	TGTGCCAGCAGTGGTCGGGACAGTAGCAATCAGCCCCAGCATTTT